The 2 T cell receptor beta chains in this list originate from one sample, sequenced in a study of beta chain features in type 1 diabetes. The antigens these receptors bind are not known. Expressed TCRB transcripts got sequenced, as all isolated RNA was reverse transcribed. Data came from immunoSEQ multiplex PCR; TCRdb stores just in-frame clones and leaves some out. The table has 600,000 to 700,000 clones, about an eighth seen once. Broader study findings: Type 1 diabetes patients showed a moderate but significant shortening of TCRB CDR3s in all four CD4+ subsets.

The sequenced sample was naive CD4+ T cells from blood. The receptors stem from a man in his late teens or twenties with type 1 diabetes.

The V call is TRBV28, the J call TRBJ1-6; possible D gene TRBD1, 6 bases. Looked up from germline, CDR1 is MDHEN and CDR2 is SYDVKM. Trimming shortened V by 6 bases and J by 7 bases, and 16 bases separated the two germline ends. The CDR3 extends over 15 amino acids. CDR3 amino acids: CASRVQGLGNSPLHF. DNA for the CDR3: TGTGCCAGCAGGGTACAGGGTTTGGGAAATTCACCCCTCCACTTT.

As to this clone: Other DNA sequences in the sample encode the same CDR3. The rearrangement uses TRBV4-1 and TRBJ2-2; D gene ambiguous. Trimming pared 1 base from V and 2 bases from J, leaving 5 bases between. This CDR3 region has 14 residues. Germline loops: CDR1 MGHRA, CDR2 YSYEKL. The CDR3 loop is CASSQGQNTGELFF. CDR3 sequence (DNA): TGCGCCAGCAGCCAAGGTCAAAACACCGGGGAGCTGTTTTTT.